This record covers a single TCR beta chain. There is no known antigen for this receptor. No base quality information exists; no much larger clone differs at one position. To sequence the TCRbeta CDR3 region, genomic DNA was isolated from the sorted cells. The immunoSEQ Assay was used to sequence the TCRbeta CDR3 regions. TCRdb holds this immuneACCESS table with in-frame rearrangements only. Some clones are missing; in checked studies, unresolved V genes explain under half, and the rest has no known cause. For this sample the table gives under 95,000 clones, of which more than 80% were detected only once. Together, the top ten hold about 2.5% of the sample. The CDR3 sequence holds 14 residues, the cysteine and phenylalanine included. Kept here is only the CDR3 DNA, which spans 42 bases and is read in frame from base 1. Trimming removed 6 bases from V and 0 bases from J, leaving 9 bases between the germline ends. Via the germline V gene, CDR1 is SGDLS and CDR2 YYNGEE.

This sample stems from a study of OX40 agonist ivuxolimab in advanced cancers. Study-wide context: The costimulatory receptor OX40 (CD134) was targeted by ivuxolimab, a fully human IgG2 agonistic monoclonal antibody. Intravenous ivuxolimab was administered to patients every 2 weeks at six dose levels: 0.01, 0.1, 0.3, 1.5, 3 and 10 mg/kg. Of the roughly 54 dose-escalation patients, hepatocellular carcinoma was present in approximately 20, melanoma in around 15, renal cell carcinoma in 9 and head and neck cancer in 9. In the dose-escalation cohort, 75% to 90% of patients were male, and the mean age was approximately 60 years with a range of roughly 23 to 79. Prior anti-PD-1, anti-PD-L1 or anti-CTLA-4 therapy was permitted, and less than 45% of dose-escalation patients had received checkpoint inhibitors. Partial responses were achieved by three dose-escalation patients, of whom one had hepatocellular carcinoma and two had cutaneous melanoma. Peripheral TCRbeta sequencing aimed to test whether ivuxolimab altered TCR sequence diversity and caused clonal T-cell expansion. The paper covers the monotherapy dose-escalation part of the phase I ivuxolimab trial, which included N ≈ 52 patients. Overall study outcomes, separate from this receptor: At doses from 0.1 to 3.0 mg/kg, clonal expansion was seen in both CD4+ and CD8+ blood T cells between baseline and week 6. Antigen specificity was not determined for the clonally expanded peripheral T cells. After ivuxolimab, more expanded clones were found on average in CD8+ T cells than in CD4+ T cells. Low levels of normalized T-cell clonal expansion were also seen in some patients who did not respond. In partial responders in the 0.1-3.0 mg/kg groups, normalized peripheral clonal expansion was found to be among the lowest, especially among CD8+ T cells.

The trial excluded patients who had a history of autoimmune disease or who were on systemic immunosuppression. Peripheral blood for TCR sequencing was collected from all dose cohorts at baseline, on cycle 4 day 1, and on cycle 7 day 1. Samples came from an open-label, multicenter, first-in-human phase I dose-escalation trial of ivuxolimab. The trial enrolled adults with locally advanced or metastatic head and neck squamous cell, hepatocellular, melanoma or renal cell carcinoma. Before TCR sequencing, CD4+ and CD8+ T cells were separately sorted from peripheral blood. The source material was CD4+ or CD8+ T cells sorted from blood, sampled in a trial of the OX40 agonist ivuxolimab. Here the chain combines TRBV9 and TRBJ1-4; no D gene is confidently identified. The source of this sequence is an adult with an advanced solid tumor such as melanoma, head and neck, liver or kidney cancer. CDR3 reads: CASTDNATNEKLFF. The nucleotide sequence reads TGTGCCAGCACCGATAATGCAACTAATGAAAAACTGTTTTTT.